Following are 8 T cell receptor beta chains from one sample sequenced in a study of T cells in localized non-small cell lung cancer. Sequencing was performed with immunoSEQ multiplex PCR; in TCRdb, only in-frame clones are kept and a portion is missing. The sample has 8,500 to 13,000 clones; approximately 48% are singletons. The starting material was lymph node tissue, obtained before any cancer treatment. These TCRs come from a woman between 40 and 69 years old with stage II squamous cell lung carcinoma.

This sequence joins TRBV19 and TRBJ1-1, with TRBD1 as a possible D gene (6 bases). V dropped 7 bases and J dropped 4 bases, with 19 bases sitting between them. The germline gives CDR1 LNHDA, CDR2 SQIVND (reference sequence). There are 15 residues in the CDR3. This chain's CDR3 is CASTPGAVGATEAFF. DNA of the CDR3: TGTGCCAGTACCCCGGGGGCGGTCGGAGCCACTGAAGCTTTCTTT.

This clone was detected only once. The chain links TRBV19 to TRBJ1-1, with 7 positions matching TRBD1. This CDR3 spans 16 amino acids. J was trimmed by 4 bases and V by 5 bases; bases with no gene match: 13. Germline CDR1 and CDR2: LNHDA and SQIVND (reference sequence). The CDR3 bases are TGTGCCAGTAGTCGCGGACAGGATCGGGTTCGCACTGAAGCTTTCTTT. Residues: CASSRGQDRVRTEAFF.

The chain has TRBV14 and TRBJ2-7; 7 positions agree with TRBD2. This CDR3 is built from 15 residues. Germline V gene lookup returns CDR1 SGHDN and CDR2 FVKESK. V dropped 0 bases and J dropped 2; count of bases not matched to a gene: 4. CDR3 sequence (DNA): TGTGCCAGCAGCCAAGATCCGCGGGGGACCTACGAGCAGTACTTC. This sequence encodes CASSQDPRGTYEQYF.

CDR3 DNA sequence: TGTGCCAGCAGTGATGACCAGCGGGGGACAGATACGCAGTATTTT. Protein product: CASSDDQRGTDTQYF. This chain connects TRBV6-8 to TRBJ2-3; 8 bases are shared with TRBD2. The CDR3 covers 15 residues. The junction had 7 bases not matched to a gene; V was cut back by 5 bases and J by 3 bases. Germline CDR1 and CDR2: MNHGY and SAAAGT.

This clone was observed a few times. The chain employs TRBV6-8 and TRBJ2-7; D ambiguous. CDR1 and CDR2 from the germline V gene are MNHGY and SAAAGT. The CDR3 loop spans 13 amino acids. The ends were cut back, 4 bases at V and 7 bases at J, with 14 bases in the middle. The CDR3 reads CASSSPALGEQYF. As DNA, the CDR3 is TGTGCCAGCAGTTCCCCGGCCCTCGGGGAGCAGTACTTC.

This clone was seen only a few times. V and J are TRBV11-3 and TRBJ2-5, with 9 bases identical to TRBD1. J was trimmed by 5 bases and V by 4 bases; bases with no gene match: 8. The CDR3 loop spans 15 amino acids. Germline V gives CDR1 SGHNT, CDR2 YENEEA. The CDR3: CASSSHYRGQETQYF. CDR3 sequence (DNA): TGTGCCAGCAGCTCCCACTACAGGGGGCAGGAGACCCAGTACTTC.

This clone is a singleton in its sample. V usage is TRBV18 and J usage is TRBJ2-4; 7 nucleotides line up with TRBD2. Per germline, CDR1 KGHSH and CDR2 LQKENI. The CDR3 runs 16 residues. With V trimmed by 2 bases and J by 7 bases, 11 bases remained unmatched. The chain's CDR3 is CASSPGGGREGNIQYF. In DNA form, the CDR3 reads TGTGCCAGCTCACCAGGAGGCGGAAGGGAGGGGAACATTCAGTACTTC.

This clone is labeled as medium-sized (0.01 to 0.1%). CDR3 coding DNA: TGTGCCAGCAGCCCTACAGGGTCGGGGGTGCTGAACACTGAAGCTTTCTTT. Amino acid sequence: CASSPTGSGVLNTEAFF. V and J are TRBV11-3 and TRBJ1-1; possibly TRBD1 for D (6 bases). V lost 5 bases to trimming and J lost 0 bases, with 19 bases between them. Per germline, CDR1 SGHNT and CDR2 YENEEA. The CDR3 length is 17 residues.